This is a list of T cell receptor beta chains from one sample in a study of T cell repertoires in cytomegalovirus infection. Using its own MiXCR run on the reads, TCRdb lists one record per CDR3 protein. Of roughly 280,000 distinct CDR3 sequences in the sample, 9.1% are singletons; the top ten hold over 13%. Material: PBMCs. The receptors shown here come from a human donor in good health (CMV status not recorded). Some clones in this sample may be carry-over from other donors' samples. Both conserved end residues are part of each CDR3. Each record gives: D gene, clone size, V gene, J gene, CDR3 DNA, CDR3 protein. A D gene is named only where the DNA matches it firmly. Clone size appears in some rows only: once, few, many, or a class for an expanded clone.

>-|many|TRBV7-2|TRBJ1-2
TGTGCCAGCAGCTTAGGACTCGCTAACTATGGCTACACCTTC
CASSLGLANYGYTF
>-|many|TRBV7-2|TRBJ1-5
TGTGCCAGCAGTCAGGTTGATCAGCCCCAGCATTTT
CASSQVDQPQHF
>-|many|TRBV7-6|TRBJ2-7
TGTGCCAGCAGTCCGCGTGCGTCGTATACCTACGAGCAGTACTTC
CASSPRASYTYEQYF
>-|few|TRBV20-1|TRBJ2-1
TGCAGTGCCTCCTTCGGGACTCCTAATGAGCAGTTCTTC
CSASFGTPNEQFF
>-|few|TRBV29-1|TRBJ2-5
TGCAGCTTCCGGGGTGTGCAAGAGACCCAGTACTTC
CSFRGVQETQYF
>TRBD1|many|TRBV12-3/TRBV12-4|TRBJ2-3
TGTGCCAGCAGTCCGGGACAGCGGACAGATACGCAGTATTTT
CASSPGQRTDTQYF
>-|many|TRBV7-3|TRBJ2-7
TGTGCCAGCAGCCCAACCGGGACCTCCTACGAGCAGTACTTC
CASSPTGTSYEQYF
>-|few|TRBV7-9|TRBJ2-5
TGTGCCAGCAGCTTAGGTGGGACATACGAGACCCAGTACTTC
CASSLGGTYETQYF
>-|-|TRBV5-1|TRBJ1-1
TGCGCCAGCAGCTTCCAGGGAAGGACTGAAGCTTTCTTT
CASSFQGRTEAFF
>-|-|TRBV7-3|TRBJ2-6
TGTGCCAGCGGCCCTCAGACAGTCCTATCTGGGGCCAACGTCCTGACTTTC
CASGPQTVLSGANVLTF
>-|many|TRBV19|TRBJ1-1
TGTGCCAGTAGTGCCACCCAGGGGAACACTGAAGCTTTCTTT
CASSATQGNTEAFF
>TRBD1|few|TRBV28|TRBJ1-4
TGTGCCAGCAGTCTTACCGGGACAGGGGGTCAGGCTAATGAAAAACTGTTTTTT
CASSLTGTGGQANEKLFF
>-|-|TRBV29-1|TRBJ1-5
TGCAGCGTGGGGGACCTCTCGGGTCAGCCCCAGCATTTT
CSVGDLSGQPQHF
>-|many|TRBV12-5|TRBJ1-2
TGTGCTAGTGGTTTGGTAGCCGGACGATCCGGGGATGGCTACACCTTC
CASGLVAGRSGDGYTF
>-|-|TRBV7-2|TRBJ2-3
TGTGCCAGCAGCGAGAAGCCAGGGTTATTGCAGTATTTT
CASSEKPGLLQYF
>TRBD1|many|TRBV6-1|TRBJ2-1
TGTGCCAGCAGCGCCACGGGACAGGGGAATGAGCAGTTCTTC
CASSATGQGNEQFF
>-|-|TRBV20-1|TRBJ1-6
TGCAGTGCGGGGGGGGGAGGATATAATTCACCCCTCCACTTT
CSAGGGGYNSPLHF
>TRBD1|-|TRBV25-1|TRBJ2-7
TGTGCCATCGGGACAGGGATATCCTACGAGCAGTACTTC
CAIGTGISYEQYF
>TRBD1|many|TRBV11-3|TRBJ1-1
TGTGCCAGCAGCCTACCAAACAGGGGTGACACTGAAGCTTTCTTT
CASSLPNRGDTEAFF
>-|few|TRBV20-1|TRBJ1-1
TGCAGTGCCCCTAAGTTGATGAACACTGAAGCTTTCTTT
CSAPKLMNTEAFF
>-|many|TRBV7-2|TRBJ1-2
TGTGCCAGCAGCAGCGGGACTGCCTTTAAGTATGGCTACACCTTC
CASSSGTAFKYGYTF
>TRBD1|many|TRBV7-2|TRBJ1-2
TGTGCCAGCAGCTTAGTTGTGACAGGGGAAGATGGCTACACCTTC
CASSLVVTGEDGYTF
>TRBD1|many|TRBV5-1|TRBJ1-2
TGCGCCAGCAGCTTGGTTGGACAGGTCTATGGCTACACCTTC
CASSLVGQVYGYTF
>TRBD1|-|TRBV29-1|TRBJ1-2
TGCAGCGGGATGGGACAGGACTATGGCTACACCTTC
CSGMGQDYGYTF
>-|few|TRBV30|TRBJ2-4
TGTGCCTGGAGTCGTGGATTGTCCAAAAACATTCAGTACTTC
CAWSRGLSKNIQYF
>-|many|TRBV7-2|TRBJ1-2
TGTGCCAGCAGCTTAACCACCTCGAAGCCCCAGTATGGCTACACCTTC
CASSLTTSKPQYGYTF
>TRBD1|few|TRBV29-1|TRBJ1-1
TGCAGCGTACAAACGGACAGGGGAGGTGAAGCTTTCTTT
CSVQTDRGGEAFF
>-|-|TRBV27|TRBJ2-1
-
CASSSGQGGYNEQFF
>-|many|TRBV14|TRBJ2-2
TGTGCCAGCAGCTCACGAGGGAACGGGGAGCTGTTTTTT
CASSSRGNGELFF
>TRBD1|many|TRBV6-5|TRBJ1-6
TGTGCCAGCACCTTCGACAGGGGCAATTCACCCCTCCACTTT
CASTFDRGNSPLHF
>-|many|TRBV7-2|TRBJ1-3
TGTGCCAGCAGCTCAAGACCAGGCGGAGGGGGGACCATATATTTT
CASSSRPGGGGTIYF
>-|many|TRBV7-2|TRBJ2-7
TGTGCCAGCAGCCCCAGGAGGGCCACCTACGAGCAGTACTTC
CASSPRRATYEQYF
>-|few|TRBV11-2|TRBJ2-1
TGTGCCAGCAGCTTCCCGACAGGTTACAATGAGCAGTTCTTC
CASSFPTGYNEQFF
>-|many|TRBV11-2|TRBJ2-3
TGTGCCAGCAGCTCGGAGCGAGAAGCTTTCACAGATACGCAGTATTTT
CASSSEREAFTDTQYF
>-|few|TRBV20-1|TRBJ1-4
TGCAGTGCTAGAGATGGGAACGTGTTAAATGAAAAACTGTTTTTT
CSARDGNVLNEKLFF
>-|many|TRBV11-3|TRBJ1-3
TGTGCCAGCAGCCCTGGGCTGGGGGTTTCCGGAAACACCATATATTTT
CASSPGLGVSGNTIYF
>-|many|TRBV6-2/TRBV6-3|TRBJ1-2
TGTGCCAGCCGGGATGGAGGCCCCTATGGCTACACCTTC
CASRDGGPYGYTF
>TRBD2|many|TRBV7-2|TRBJ2-7
TGTGCCAGCAGCTTGGTGGCGGGGGAACGGGAGCAGTACTTC
CASSLVAGEREQYF
>TRBD2|many|TRBV9|TRBJ2-1
TGTGCCAGCAGCCTCACGGCTAGCGGGGGGAATGAGCAGTTCTTC
CASSLTASGGNEQFF
>-|few|TRBV6-6|TRBJ1-4
TGTGCCAGCGGGCGGACCCGGACGGAAAAACTGTTTTTT
CASGRTRTEKLFF
>TRBD2|-|TRBV30|TRBJ2-2
TGTGCCTGGAGTCCAACCGGACTAGACGGGGAGCTGTTTTTT
CAWSPTGLDGELFF
>-|few|TRBV28|TRBJ2-7
TGTGCCAGCAGTGCGGGACCGACAGAGCAGTACTTC
CASSAGPTEQYF
>TRBD1|-|TRBV6-2/TRBV6-3|TRBJ2-1
TGTGCCAGCAGTTTCAGACAGGGGGCGAATGAGCAGTTCTTC
CASSFRQGANEQFF
>-|-|TRBV7-6|TRBJ2-1
TGTGCCAGCAGCTTAAACTTTGCGAACAATGAGCAGTTCTTC
CASSLNFANNEQFF
>TRBD1|few|TRBV24-1|TRBJ2-7
TGTGCCACCCCAAACAGGGGAAGAATCCACGAGCAGTACTTC
CATPNRGRIHEQYF
>-|few|TRBV2|TRBJ2-7
TGTGCCAGCAAGGTGTTAGCCGCCGAGCAGTACTTC
CASKVLAAEQYF